The T cell receptor (beta chain) under discussion was sequenced for a study of T cells in Graves' hyperthyroidism and ophthalmopathy. The sample holds a few counts of this clonotype. The CDR3 regions of TCR beta were amplified from RNA transcripts. HTBI primers were used for first-round RT-PCR of the TCR CDR3. TCRdb passed the multiplex PCR reads through MiXCR, listing each CDR3 protein once. The sample records 500,000 to 550,000 distinct CDR3 sequences, roughly 21% being singletons. The receptor comes from a man aged 35 to 55 with Graves' ophthalmopathy. Sequencing was carried out using blood.

The CDR3 region has the DNA TGTGCCAGCAGTTCTGACAGGGGGGACATTCAGTACTTC. It yields the protein CASSSDRGDIQYF. J is TRBJ2-4 and V is TRBV2; 9 nucleotides line up with TRBD1. Trimming cost V 5 bases and J 8 bases; bases outside gene matches: 4. This CDR3 contains 13 residues. Germline CDR1 and CDR2: SNHLY and FYNNEI. Combining the CDR3 with reference TRBV2 and TRBJ2-4 gives the whole variable domain EPEVTQTPSHQVTQMGQEVILRCVPISNHLYFYWYRQILGQKVEFLVSFYNNEISEKSEIFDDQFSVERPDGSNFTLKIRSTKLEDSAMYFCASSSDRGDIQYFGAGTRLSVL.